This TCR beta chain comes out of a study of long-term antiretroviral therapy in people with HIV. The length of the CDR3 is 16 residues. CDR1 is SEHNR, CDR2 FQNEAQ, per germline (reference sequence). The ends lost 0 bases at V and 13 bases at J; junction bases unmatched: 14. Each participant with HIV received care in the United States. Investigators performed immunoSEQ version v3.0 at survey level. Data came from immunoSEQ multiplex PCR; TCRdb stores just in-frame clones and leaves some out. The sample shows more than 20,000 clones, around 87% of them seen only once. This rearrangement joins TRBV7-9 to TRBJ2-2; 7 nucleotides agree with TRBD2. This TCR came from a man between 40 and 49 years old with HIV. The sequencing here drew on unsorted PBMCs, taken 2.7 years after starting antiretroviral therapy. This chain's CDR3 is CASSLAKRLAETPLFF. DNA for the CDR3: TGTGCCAGCAGCTTAGCGAAGCGGCTAGCGGAGACTCCGCTGTTTTTT.